The T cell receptor beta chain under discussion was sequenced for a study of blood T cell repertoires in COVID-19. Study-wide background: Recovered Cohort 3 donors showed two negative PCRs, clearance, or symptom resolution. Material from acute and convalescent COVID-19 was sourced from the United States, Italy and Spain. Sources were T cells, B-cell-depleted T cells, or PBMCs; the material itself was cDNA or gDNA.

Original data processing: Estimation of nucleated cell counts relied on the amplification of reference gene primers. The assay was immunoSEQ multiplex PCR, and TCRdb's table has in-frame clones only and misses some. D and trimming come from the DNA, and the V and J calls and clone size come from that table. Counted here are about 280,000 clones, more than 75% occurring once; the ten biggest clones make up around 2%. From germline, CDR1 is SGHNT and CDR2 YYREEE (reference sequence). The CDR3 contains 15 residues. Trimming cost V 2 bases and J 4 bases, with 13 bases left between them. Sequencing input: PBMCs or T cells enriched from blood (not recorded which). The chain employs TRBV5-4 and TRBJ2-1; D is perhaps TRBD1 (5 bases). This sequence originates from a woman in her fifties or sixties in a cohort exposed to, infected with or recovered from COVID-19 (not recorded which). The CDR3 loop is CASSFRDKAYNEQFF. The CDR3 DNA sequence: TGTGCCAGCAGCTTCAGGGATAAAGCGTACAATGAGCAGTTCTTC.